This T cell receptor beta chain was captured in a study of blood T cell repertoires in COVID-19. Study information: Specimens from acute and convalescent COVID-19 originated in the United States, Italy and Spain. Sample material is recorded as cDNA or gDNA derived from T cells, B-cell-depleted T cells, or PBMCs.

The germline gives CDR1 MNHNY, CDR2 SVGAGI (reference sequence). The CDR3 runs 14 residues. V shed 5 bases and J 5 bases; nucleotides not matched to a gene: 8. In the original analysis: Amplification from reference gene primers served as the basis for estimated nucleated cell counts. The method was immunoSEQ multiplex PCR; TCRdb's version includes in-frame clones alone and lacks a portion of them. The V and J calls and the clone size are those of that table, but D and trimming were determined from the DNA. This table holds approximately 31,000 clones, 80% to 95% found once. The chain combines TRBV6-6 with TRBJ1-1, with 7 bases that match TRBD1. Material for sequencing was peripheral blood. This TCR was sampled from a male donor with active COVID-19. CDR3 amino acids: CASSRRQGRTEAFF. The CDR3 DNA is TGTGCCAGCAGTCGACGACAGGGTCGGACTGAAGCTTTCTTT.